The clone carrying this TCR beta chain has just a few counts. The data were obtained in a study of blood T cell repertoires in COVID-19. Overall study context: Sites in the United States, Italy and Spain provided acute and convalescent COVID-19 samples. Nucleic acid was either cDNA or gDNA, and it came from T cells, B-cell-depleted T cells, or PBMCs.

Under the authors' procedure: Amplified reference gene primers provided the basis for estimating nucleated cell counts. Here immunoSEQ multiplex PCR was the method, and the copy in TCRdb shows in-frame clones only, minus some. Clone size and V and J calls were adopted from that table, with D and trimming inferred from the DNA. The table includes some 150,000 clones, more than 75% detected once. The clonotype comes from a man between 50 and 59 years old with active COVID-19. The sample was peripheral blood.

The chain's CDR3 is CASTTGDGYGYTF. CDR3 sequence (DNA): TGTGCCAGTACTACAGGGGATGGCTATGGCTACACCTTC. This rearrangement joins TRBV19 to TRBJ1-2; 7 nucleotides match TRBD1. Germline V lookup: CDR1 LNHDA, CDR2 SQIVND (reference sequence). The CDR3 runs to 13 residues. J lost 4 bases, V lost 7 bases, and 6 bases had no gene match.